Included here is one T cell receptor beta chain sequence, with context. The target antigen is unknown. CDR1 and CDR2 (germline): SQVTM, ANQGSEA. V was pared by 5 bases and J by 12 bases, with 7 bases of the junction left unmatched. The CDR3 contains 10 residues. The record originates from a study of CD8+ T cells in alopecia areata. Study-wide context: Tofacitinib continued for 6 to 18 months and was then withheld for 6 months.

Whole-study results and caveats: The presence of one nonresponder keeps the tie between baseline CD8+ expansion and response uncertain. Normal-skin resident alphabeta T cells also appear among scalp sample sequences. Relative to normal scalp, lesional scalp, especially alopecia totalis/universalis, showed higher clonality.

RNA was extracted and reverse transcribed into cDNA as the sequencing template. This table comes from immunoSEQ multiplex PCR, and its TCRdb copy is limited to in-frame clones, with some not included. The sample yields 150,000 to 200,000 clones, approximately 57% seen once. Treatment: oral pan-JAK inhibitor, 5-10 mg twice daily. This clonotype was sampled from a human donor with alopecia areata. This specimen was CD4+ T cells sorted from blood, taken at week 24, from a patient treated with tofacitinib. The chain recombines TRBV29-1 with TRBJ2-7; 7 positions match TRBD2. CDR3 nucleotide sequence: TGCAGCGTTTCAGAGGGAGGGGTGTACTTC. Translating it yields CSVSEGGVYF.